The text below deals with one T cell receptor (beta chain). This entry comes from a study of blood T cell repertoires in COVID-19. Looking at the study overall: The United States, Italy and Spain provided the acute and convalescent COVID-19 samples. Nucleic acid was either cDNA or gDNA, and it came from T cells, B-cell-depleted T cells, or PBMCs.

The V gene's germline CDR1 is SGHTA and CDR2 FQGNSA. The CDR3 has 15 amino acids. The V end was cut by 5 bases, the J end by 7 bases, with 18 bases between. Original methodology: The assay estimated nucleated cells by amplifying reference gene primers. TCRdb's copy holds only in-frame clones and misses some; the assay was immunoSEQ multiplex PCR. Clone size and the V and J calls come from that table; the DNA yielded D and trimming. Among about 80,000 clones listed, 87% were seen once. The clonotype comes from a man younger than 45 with acute or convalescent COVID-19. The V and J genes are TRBV7-2 and TRBJ1-5; D is unclear. Sequenced material: peripheral blood. For the CDR3, the DNA is TGTGCCAGCAGCCACCAGGCTACCGCGCGCCAGCCCCAGCATTTT. This gives the protein CASSHQATARQPQHF.